This TCR beta chain was sequenced during a study of CD8+ T cells in alopecia areata. Whole-study context: Tofacitinib was taken orally by treated patients, and the dose was 5 to 10 mg twice daily.

The CDR3 is made up of 18 amino acids. The V gene lost 3 bases and the J gene lost 1 base, with 20 bases spanning the gap. From germline, CDR1 is SGDLS and CDR2 YYNGEE. Worth noting for this clone: As yet, its antigen is unknown.

Notes on the study in general: Lesional scalp, notably in alopecia totalis/universalis, had clonality above that of normal scalp.

The investigators collected lesional scalp punch biopsies and peripheral blood from alopecia areata patients. The authors extracted RNA and reverse transcribed it into cDNA as the sequencing template. TCRdb's table, derived via immunoSEQ multiplex PCR, lists solely in-frame clones and lacks some. The data show hundreds of thousands of clones, under 80% seen once. The source material was CD4+ T cells sorted from blood, sampled at week 0. The sequence derives from a human donor with alopecia areata. The chain joins TRBV9 to TRBJ2-1; D is perhaps TRBD1 or TRBD2 (6 bases each). CDR3 nucleotides: TGTGCCAGCAGCGCCCGCCTAGGGGGGCTCCGGTCCTACAATGAGCAGTTCTTC. Translating it yields CASSARLGGLRSYNEQFF.